The entry that follows covers one TCR beta chain sequence. The protocol was immunoSEQ multiplex PCR, while the TCRdb copy is restricted to in-frame clones and leaves out a portion. The sample lists about 51,000 clones, more than 70% occurring once. The V end lost 4 bases, the J end lost 0 bases, and 6 bases lay between the germline ends. CDR1 SGHDT and CDR2 YYEEEE come from the germline V gene. The CDR3 runs to 13 residues. The sample originates from a study of OX40 agonist ivuxolimab in advanced cancers. Study overall: The patients got ivuxolimab, which is an agonistic anti-OX40 (CD134) antibody. A partial response was reached by three patients: one with hepatocellular carcinoma and two with cutaneous melanoma.

This clonotype was obtained from an adult with an advanced solid tumor such as melanoma, head and neck, liver or kidney cancer. Sequences were derived from CD4+ or CD8+ T cells sorted from blood, sampled in a trial of the OX40 agonist ivuxolimab. V and J are TRBV5-6 and TRBJ2-3; D gene unclear. The CDR3 spells CASSLGSTDTQYF. The CDR3 nucleotides read TGTGCCAGCAGCCTTGGTAGCACAGATACGCAGTATTTT.